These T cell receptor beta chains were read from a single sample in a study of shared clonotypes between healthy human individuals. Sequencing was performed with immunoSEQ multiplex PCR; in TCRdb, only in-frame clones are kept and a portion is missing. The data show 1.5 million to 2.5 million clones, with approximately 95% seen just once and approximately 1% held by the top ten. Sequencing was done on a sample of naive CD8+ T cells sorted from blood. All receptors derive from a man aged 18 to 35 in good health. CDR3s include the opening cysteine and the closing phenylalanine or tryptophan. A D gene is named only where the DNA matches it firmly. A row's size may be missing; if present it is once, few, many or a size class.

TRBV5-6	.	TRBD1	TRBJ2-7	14	TGTGCCAGCAGCCGGGACAGGGAAACCTACGAGCAGTACTTC	CASSRDRETYEQYF
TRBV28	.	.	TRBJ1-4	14	TGTGCCAGCAGTTATTCAGCGGGGGCCTGGGGACTGTTTTTT	CASSYSAGAWGLFF
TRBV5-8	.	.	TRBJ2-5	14	TGTGCCAGCAGTTCCCCTCGGGACTTAGAGACCCAGTACTTC	CASSSPRDLETQYF
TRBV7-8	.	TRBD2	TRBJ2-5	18	TGTGCCAGCAGCTTAGAAAACCTCGGGAGGTCACACCAAGAGACCCAGTACTTC	CASSLENLGRSHQETQYF
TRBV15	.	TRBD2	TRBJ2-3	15	TGTGCCACCAGCGCTGAGGCGGGAGGTACAGATACGCAGTATTTT	CATSAEAGGTDTQYF
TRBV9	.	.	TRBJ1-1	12	TGTGCCAGCAGCGTAGCAGGACATGAAGCTTTCTTT	CASSVAGHEAFF
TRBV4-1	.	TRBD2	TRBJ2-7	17	TGCGCCAGCAGCCAAACTGGGACTAGCGGGATTCCCTACGAGCAGTACTTC	CASSQTGTSGIPYEQYF
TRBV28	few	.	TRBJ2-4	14	TGTGCCAGCAGTTTACGGGGGGCCAAAAACATTCAGTACTTC	CASSLRGAKNIQYF
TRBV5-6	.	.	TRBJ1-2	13	TGTGCCAGCAGCCCGATGGACAGCTATGGCTACACCTTC	CASSPMDSYGYTF
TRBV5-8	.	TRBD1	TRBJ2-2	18	TGTGCCAGCAGCTTGGTGGATTTCGGGACAGGGAGCACCGGGGAGCTGTTTTTT	CASSLVDFGTGSTGELFF
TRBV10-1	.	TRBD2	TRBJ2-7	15	TGCGCCAGCCCTCACCGACTAGCGGGGGGGCGAGAGCAGTACTTC	CASPHRLAGGREQYF
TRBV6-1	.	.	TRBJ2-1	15	TGTGCCAGCAGTGAGACAGTTTCTCCCTACAATGAGCAGTTCTTC	CASSETVSPYNEQFF
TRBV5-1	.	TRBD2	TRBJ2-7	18	TGCGCCAGCGCGAGGGTCCTAGCGGGAGGGCGCAACGCCTACGAGCAGTACTTC	CASARVLAGGRNAYEQYF
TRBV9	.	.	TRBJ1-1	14	TGTGCCAGCAGCCCATACGGGGATGGGCCTGAAGCTTTCTTT	CASSPYGDGPEAFF
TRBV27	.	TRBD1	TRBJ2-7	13	TGTGCCAGCACTCCGGGACAGGGCTACGAGCAGTACTTC	CASTPGQGYEQYF
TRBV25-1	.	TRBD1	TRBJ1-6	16	TGTGCCAGCAGTGTGACAGGGGGTTATGCGGATTCACCCCTCCACTTT	CASSVTGGYADSPLHF
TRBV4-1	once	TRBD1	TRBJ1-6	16	TGCGCCAGCAGCCAAGATCCGGGGACAGGGGGGGTGGCCCTCCACTTT	CASSQDPGTGGVALHF
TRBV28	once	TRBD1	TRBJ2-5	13	TGTGCCAGCGGGGACAGGGGGCTGGAGACCCAGTACTTC	CASGDRGLETQYF
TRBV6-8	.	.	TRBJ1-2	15	TGTGCCAGCAGTTTGGTTCCAGGTCATAACTATGGCTACACCTTC	CASSLVPGHNYGYTF
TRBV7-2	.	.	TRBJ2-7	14	TGTGCCAGCAGCTTTTGGCAGGGGATCAACGAGCAGTACTTC	CASSFWQGINEQYF
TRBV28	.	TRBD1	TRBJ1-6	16	TGTGCCAGCAGTTGGAGCCGACAGGGGTCAGGTTCACCCCTCCACTTT	CASSWSRQGSGSPLHF
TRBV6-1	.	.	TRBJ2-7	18	TGTGCCAGCAGTGACAAGCTCTGGACAGAAAAATCGAGCTACGAGCAGTACTTC	CASSDKLWTEKSSYEQYF
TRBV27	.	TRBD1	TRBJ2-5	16	TGTGCCAGCAGTCCAATAACCGGGACAGGGGAAGAGACCCAGTACTTC	CASSPITGTGEETQYF
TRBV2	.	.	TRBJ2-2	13	TGTGCCAGCAGTGAACGGGGACCCGGGGAGCTGTTTTTT	CASSERGPGELFF
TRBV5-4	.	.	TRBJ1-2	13	TGTGCCAGCACCGCCCGAGGGAGCTATGGCTACACCTTC	CASTARGSYGYTF
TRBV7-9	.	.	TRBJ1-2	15	TGTGCCAGCAGCGAAACGACAGGAGGGAACTATGGCTACACCTTC	CASSETTGGNYGYTF
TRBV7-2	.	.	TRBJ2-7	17	TGTGCCAGCAGCTTACCCAGCGCGGGGCGCCTTACCTACGAGCAGTACTTC	CASSLPSAGRLTYEQYF
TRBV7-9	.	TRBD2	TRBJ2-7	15	TGTGCCAGCAGCTTAGGGACTAGCGGGAAGTACGAGCAGTACTTC	CASSLGTSGKYEQYF
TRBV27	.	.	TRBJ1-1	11	TGTGCCTCGGGGCGGGGAGCTGAAGCTTTCTTT	CASGRGAEAFF
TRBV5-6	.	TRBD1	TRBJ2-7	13	TGTGCCAGCAGCTTCGGGACAGGGTACGAGCAGTACTTC	CASSFGTGYEQYF
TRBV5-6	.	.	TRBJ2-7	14	TGTGCCAGCAGCCCAAATGTGGGTTCCTACGAGCAGTACTTC	CASSPNVGSYEQYF
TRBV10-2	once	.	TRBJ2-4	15	TGCGCCAGCAGTGCGGGGGCTCCACCACGGAACATTCAGTACTTC	CASSAGAPPRNIQYF
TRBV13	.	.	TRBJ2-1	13	TGTGCCAGCGCACCCGAGGCATCTGATGAGCAGTTCTTC	CASAPEASDEQFF
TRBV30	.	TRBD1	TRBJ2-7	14	TGTGCCTGGAGAAAAGAGACAGGGGCCTACGAGCAGTACTTC	CAWRKETGAYEQYF
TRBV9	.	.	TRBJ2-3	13	TGTGCCAGCAGCCCGTTAGGAACAGATACGCAGTATTTT	CASSPLGTDTQYF
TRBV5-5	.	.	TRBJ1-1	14	TGTGCCAGCGAGCAGGGACGACTGGACACTGAAGCTTTCTTT	CASEQGRLDTEAFF
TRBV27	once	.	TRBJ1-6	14	TGTGCCAGCGGCCTCGAGCCCTATAATTCACCCCTCCACTTT	CASGLEPYNSPLHF
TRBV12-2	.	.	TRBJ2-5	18	TGTGCAAGTCGCTTAGTTCGGACAGGATGGGAGTACCAAGAGACCCAGTACTTC	CASRLVRTGWEYQETQYF
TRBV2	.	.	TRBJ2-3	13	TGTGCCAGTTGGGACTTGGGCACAGATACGCAGTATTTT	CASWDLGTDTQYF